The rows below give T cell receptor beta chains drawn from one sample of a study of blood T cells in healthy people across ages. One entry per CDR3 protein results from TCRdb running MiXCR on the 5' RACE reads. The sample lists over a million distinct CDR3 sequences; 59% were seen once. The sequenced sample consisted of blood. These receptors originate from a man aged 18 to 29 in good health. Each CDR3 is given with its conserved first and last residue. The D gene is left open where the match is weak. Size is omitted from some rows. Given values are once, few, many or a class for expanded clones.

abundance	v_gene	j_gene	d_gene	CDR3nt	CDR3aa
once	TRBV15	TRBJ2-1	.	TGTGCCACCAGCAGAGTGTGGAGGCGGGAGAGGGGGTCCTACAATGAGCGGTTCTTC	CATSRVWRRERGSYNERFF
.	TRBV20-1	TRBJ2-7	TRBD2	TGCAGTGCCCCGACTAGCGGGCCCTCCTACGAGCAGTACTTC	CSAPTSGPSYEQYF
.	TRBV7-2	TRBJ2-7	TRBD1	TGTGCCAGCAGCTTAATGAGCCGGGACAGCTACGAGCAGTACTTC	CASSLMSRDSYEQYF
.	TRBV5-1	TRBJ2-3	.	TGCGCCAGCAGTCCTGGACCCGGTGCAGATACGCAGTATTTT	CASSPGPGADTQYF
.	TRBV7-9	TRBJ2-7	TRBD1	TGTGCCAGCAGAACAACCGGGACAGGGGTAAACGAGCAGTACTTC	CASRTTGTGVNEQYF
few	TRBV27	TRBJ2-7	.	TGTGCCAGCAGTTTACGCCGGGACTTCAACTCCTACGAGCAGTACTTC	CASSLRRDFNSYEQYF
.	TRBV2	TRBJ1-2	.	TGTGCCAGCAGTCAGGGACTCATCTATGGCTACACCTTC	CASSQGLIYGYTF
.	TRBV6-6	TRBJ2-7	TRBD2	TGTGCCGGCAGTTACGCCCCCAGCGGGAGTCCGTACGAGCAGTACTTC	CAGSYAPSGSPYEQYF
once	TRBV4-1	TRBJ2-3	.	TGCGCCAGCAGCCAATATGGGACTAGCACAGATACGCAGTATTTT	CASSQYGTSTDTQYF
.	TRBV12-3/TRBV12-4	TRBJ2-2	.	TGTGCCAGCAGTAGGACAGCGTCCACCGGGGAGCTGTTTTTT	CASSRTASTGELFF
.	TRBV7-2	TRBJ2-7	.	TGTGCCAGCAGCTTGATGGCAGAGAAGAACTACGAGCAGTACTTC	CASSLMAEKNYEQYF
once	TRBV29-1	TRBJ2-3	TRBD2	TGCAGCGTTGAAGCGGGAGGGGTCACAGATACGCAGTATTTT	CSVEAGGVTDTQYF
.	TRBV3-1	TRBJ1-4	.	TGTGCCAGCAGCCAAGATATTACGGGGAATGAAAAACTGTTTTTT	CASSQDITGNEKLFF
few	TRBV3-1	TRBJ1-4	.	TGTGCCAGCACCGAAGGACGAACTAATGAAAAACTGTTTTTT	CASTEGRTNEKLFF
.	TRBV6-1	TRBJ1-6	.	TGTGCCAGCAGTGCAGGATCGTACGGAGGGTCACCCCTCCACTTT	CASSAGSYGGSPLHF
.	TRBV5-1	TRBJ2-3	.	TGCGCCAGCAGCTTGGGGGTTCGGCGGGGCGCCGAAGATACGCAGTATTTT	CASSLGVRRGAEDTQYF
few	TRBV28	TRBJ2-2	TRBD1	TGTGCCAGCAGGAGAGGGACAGGGAACACCGGGGAGCTGTTTTTT	CASRRGTGNTGELFF
many	TRBV7-2	TRBJ2-7	.	TGTGCCAGCAGCCCTCGGGACTCTTTTTACGAGCAGTACTTC	CASSPRDSFYEQYF
.	TRBV13	TRBJ2-3	.	TGTGCCAGCAGCTTAACCCACTCCTCCACAGATACGCAGTATTTT	CASSLTHSSTDTQYF
.	TRBV27	TRBJ2-7	.	TGTGCCAGCGGTTTAGCCGGGATCGGGAGTTACGAGCAGTACTTC	CASGLAGIGSYEQYF
.	TRBV6-6	TRBJ2-5	.	TGTGCCAGCAGTCCCAACAGAGAAGAGACCCAGTACTTC	CASSPNREETQYF
.	TRBV3-1	TRBJ2-5	.	TGTGCCAGCAGCCAAGCCCGGACGGGCAATGAGCAGTACTTC	CASSQARTGNEQYF
.	TRBV4-3	TRBJ1-1	.	TGCGCCAGCAGCCAAGAATGGATTCTCAGGAACACTGAAGCTTTCTTT	CASSQEWILRNTEAFF
.	TRBV21-1	TRBJ2-7	.	TGTGCCAGCAGCAAAGCCAACCACCTCTCAGCTCGACCGGACAGCGCCTACGAGCAGTACTTC	CASSKANHLSARPDSAYEQYF
.	TRBV19	TRBJ2-1	.	TGTGCCAGTAGTATAGCGGTTGGGAGTAGTTACGAGCAGTTCTTC	CASSIAVGSSYEQFF
.	TRBV5-1	TRBJ2-3	TRBD2	TGCGCCAGCAGCTTGGTGGTCCCTGGCGGGAGTAGCACAGATACGCAGTATTTT	CASSLVVPGGSSTDTQYF
.	TRBV29-1	TRBJ2-1	.	TGCAGCGCTGCAGGGCAGACCAAGCCTGACAGCTCCTACAATGAGCAGTTCTTC	CSAAGQTKPDSSYNEQFF
few	TRBV21-1	TRBJ2-7	.	TGTGCCAGCAACCCCCGGGACAGGGGGTCGGAGCAGTACTTC	CASNPRDRGSEQYF
.	TRBV25-1	TRBJ1-4	TRBD1	TGTGCCAGCAGTGATGGGACAGGGGAGATTGAAAAACTGTTTTTT	CASSDGTGEIEKLFF
.	TRBV4-2	TRBJ2-5	TRBD2	TGTGCCAGCAGCCATCACAACCCAAAGCGGGGGCAAGAGACCCAGTACTTC	CASSHHNPKRGQETQYF
.	TRBV29-1	TRBJ2-3	TRBD2	TGCAGCGTCCAAAGAACTAGCGGGGGCACAGATACGCAGTATTTT	CSVQRTSGGTDTQYF
.	TRBV6-5	TRBJ2-7	TRBD2	TGTGCCAGCAGTTTGTCGTCTCCGGGACTAGCGGAATACGAGCAGTACTTC	CASSLSSPGLAEYEQYF
.	TRBV4-2	TRBJ1-5	.	TGTGCCAGCAGCCCGACGGTCCCGAGCAATCAGCCCCAGCATTTT	CASSPTVPSNQPQHF
.	TRBV4-1	TRBJ2-1	TRBD2	TGCGCCAGCCTACCGGGACTAGCGGGGCTGAGCTCCTACAATGAGCAGTTCTTC	CASLPGLAGLSSYNEQFF
.	TRBV7-2	TRBJ2-5	.	TGTGCCAGCAGCTTAGTGGCGGGACCCAGCCAAGAGACCCAGTACTTC	CASSLVAGPSQETQYF
.	TRBV9	TRBJ2-5	TRBD1	TGTGCCAGCGGCGTAGGACAGGGTGATAGAAAGACCCAGTACTTC	CASGVGQGDRKTQYF
.	TRBV15	TRBJ2-3	TRBD2	TGTGCCACCAGCAGAAGGACGGGAGGCCGGGGAGATACGCAGTATTTT	CATSRRTGGRGDTQYF
few	TRBV27	TRBJ2-7	TRBD1	TGTGCCAGCAGTCTTACCGGGACAGGATCCTACGAGCAGTACTTC	CASSLTGTGSYEQYF
.	TRBV20-1	TRBJ1-1	TRBD1	TGCAGTGCGGGACAGGATATGAACACTGAAGCTTTCTTT	CSAGQDMNTEAFF
.	TRBV4-2	TRBJ2-7	.	TGTGCCAGCAGCCAAGAGAACGGGGGTAGGTCCTACGAGCAGTACTTC	CASSQENGGRSYEQYF
.	TRBV5-1	TRBJ2-3	.	TGCGCCAGCAGCTTGGAACAGCCCACAGAGACGCAGTATTTT	CASSLEQPTETQYF
.	TRBV29-1	TRBJ2-2	TRBD1	TGCAGCGTTGAGAGGGGGCGGAACACCGGGGAGCTGTTTTTT	CSVERGRNTGELFF
few	TRBV7-9	TRBJ2-5	TRBD2	TGTGCCAGCAGCTTGACATCAGCGGGACTAGAGAAGCAGTACTTC	CASSLTSAGLEKQYF
.	TRBV7-9	TRBJ1-2	TRBD1	TGTGCCAGCAGCTCGATCAGGGGGGAGCCTAACTATGGCTACACCTTC	CASSSIRGEPNYGYTF
.	TRBV29-1	TRBJ2-5	.	TGCAGCGTTGAGAAGGTGGGAGAGACCCAGTACTTC	CSVEKVGETQYF
few	TRBV2	TRBJ2-5	.	TGTGCCAGCAGGATGTGGAGGAGAGAGACCCAGTACTTC	CASRMWRRETQYF